The present T cell receptor (beta chain) was sequenced within a study of beta chain features in type 1 diabetes. As every portion of the isolated RNA was reverse transcribed, the sequencing read expressed TCRB transcripts. The study sequenced naive, central memory and regulatory T cell samples to an average of about 3.6 million reads. Sequencing used immunoSEQ multiplex PCR; TCRdb keeps in-frame clones, though not all of them. Among roughly 130,000 clones listed, 15% to 20% were seen once. Concerning this clone itself: Its antigen is unknown.

Overall study findings and caveats: Among all four CD4+ subsets, Type 1 diabetes patients had TCRB CDR3s that were moderately but significantly shorter.

The CDR3 has 15 amino acids. Germline CDR1 is SGHDN and CDR2 is FVKESK. Trimming removed 1 base at V and 6 bases at J, with 14 bases between. The sequence came from a man aged 30 to 39 with type 1 diabetes. The J gene is TRBJ2-3, the V gene TRBV14; D call uncertain. The material sequenced was central memory CD4+ T cells from blood. This CDR3 is CASSQAVNGRDTQYF. In DNA, the CDR3 is TGTGCCAGCAGCCAAGCGGTCAACGGTAGGGATACGCAGTATTTT.